A single sample gave rise to the 29 T cell receptor beta chains below, sequenced in a study of chemoradiotherapy in HPV16-positive cancers. The data were produced by immunoSEQ multiplex PCR, yet TCRdb's version contains in-frame clones alone and is incomplete. This sample has some 11,000 clones; around two thirds occur once, and the top ten carry around 15%. Sampling was carried out from a patient who underwent chemoradiotherapy. These receptors were taken from a human donor with HPV-associated anogenital cancer.

The chain combines TRBV5-4 with TRBJ2-1; D is perhaps TRBD2 (7 bases). Trimming shortened V by 3 bases and J by 4 bases, and 11 bases separated the two germline ends. The CDR3 extends over 14 amino acids. CDR1 and CDR2 (germline): SGHNT, YYREEE (reference sequence). The chain's CDR3 is CASSSGGPYNEQFF. The CDR3 DNA reads TGTGCCAGCAGCTCGGGGGGCCCGTACAATGAGCAGTTCTTC. Full variable domain (missing parts from reference TRBV5-4 and TRBJ2-1): ETGVTQSPTHLIKTRGQQVTLRCSSQSGHNTVSWYQQALGQGPQFIFQYYREEENGRGNFPPRFSGLQFPNYSSELNVNALELDDSALYLCASSSGGPYNEQFFGPGTRLTVL.

The rearrangement joins TRBV9 to TRBJ1-2; TRBD1 agrees at 12 bases. Germline values: CDR1 SGDLS, CDR2 YYNGEE. V lost 0 bases, J lost 8 bases, and 8 bases stayed unmatched. The CDR3 has 16 amino acids. The CDR3 nucleotides are TGTGCCAGCAGCGTAGGATCGGGACAGGGGGCTTGGGGCTACACCTTC. Its translation: CASSVGSGQGAWGYTF.

The V and J genes are TRBV25-1 and TRBJ1-1; D is perhaps TRBD1 (5 bases). With 6 bases removed from V and 1 base from J, the gap between germline ends came to 12 bases. The germline V gene encodes CDR1 MGHDK and CDR2 SYGVNS. The CDR3 is 14 residues long. In DNA form, the CDR3 reads TGTGCCAGCAGGGGGAGGGGTACGAACACTGAAGCTTTCTTT. Translated: CASRGRGTNTEAFF.

This rearrangement joins TRBV27 to TRBJ1-4; D is perhaps TRBD1 (5 bases). Germline lookup yields CDR1 MNHEY and CDR2 SMNVEV (reference sequence). Trimming pared 3 bases from V and 0 bases from J, leaving 8 bases between. There are 15 residues in the CDR3. The CDR3 DNA is TGTGCCAGCAGTTTTGGGGGTGCAACTAATGAAAAACTGTTTTTT. Amino acids: CASSFGGATNEKLFF.

The V gene is TRBV15, the J gene TRBJ2-7, with no clear D. Looked up from germline, CDR1 is LNHNV and CDR2 is YYDKDF (reference sequence). The CDR3 totals 13 residues. The germline V and J ends were trimmed by 0 bases and 4 bases, with 7 bases remaining between them. The CDR3 region has the DNA TGTGCCACCAGCAGAGATATGCGTTACGAGCAGTACTTC. Translation gives CATSRDMRYEQYF.

This clone counts as medium-sized. The chain carries TRBV4-2 and TRBJ2-6; 7 bases line up with TRBD2. There are 17 residues in the CDR3. From germline, CDR1 is LGHNA and CDR2 YNFKEQ. V lost 3 bases and J lost 1; bases outside the gene matches: 6. The CDR3 region has the DNA TGTGCCAGCAGCCACGACTTTAGCGGGTCTGGGGCCAACGTCCTGACTTTC. It encodes CASSHDFSGSGANVLTF.

CDR3 nucleotides: TGTGCCAGCAGCTTGCGACAGCTAGACAATGAGCAGTTCTTC. Translating it yields CASSLRQLDNEQFF. V and J are TRBV5-4 and TRBJ2-1, with D possibly matching TRBD1 (5 bases). V lost 1 base, J lost 5 bases, and 10 bases lay in between. The CDR3 consists of 14 residues. CDR1 SGHNT and CDR2 YYREEE come from the germline V gene (reference sequence).

Regarding this clone: A junction end diverges from the germline sequence, so it may reflect a read error. The chain employs TRBV7-7 and TRBJ2-5, with no clear D. The germline V gene has CDR1 SSHAT and CDR2 FNYEAQ (reference sequence). The CDR3 contains 13 residues. The CDR3 DNA reads TGTGCTAGCAGTTCGACCCTTCCAGAGACCCAGTACTTC. It encodes CASSSTLPETQYF. The full variable domain, in which reference TRBV7-7 and TRBJ2-5 provide the parts outside the CDR3, is GAGVSQSPRYKVTKRGQDVTLRCDPISSHATLYWYQQALGQGPEFLTYFNYEAQPDKSGLPSDRFSAERPEGSISTLTIQRTEQRDSAMYRCASSSTLPETQYFGPGTRLLVL.

The V call is TRBV28, the J call TRBJ2-3; D ambiguous. V was cut by 2 bases and J by 0 bases, with 12 bases left in between. The length of the CDR3 is 16 residues. Germline V gene sequence: CDR1 MDHEN, CDR2 SYDVKM. In DNA, the CDR3 is TGTGCCAGCAGTTTAGTATCCCAGCTCAGCACAGATACGCAGTATTTT. This gives the protein CASSLVSQLSTDTQYF. Full variable domain (rest looked up from reference TRBV28 and TRBJ2-3): DVKVTQSSRYLVKRTGEKVFLECVQDMDHENMFWYRQDPGLGLRLIYFSYDVKMKEKGDIPEGYSVSREKKERFSLILESASTNQTSMYLCASSLVSQLSTDTQYFGPGTRLTVL.

This clone was seen only a few times. The gene calls are TRBV9 and TRBJ1-1; 8 bases align to TRBD1. Trimming cost V 0 bases and J 0 bases; bases outside gene matches: 7. This CDR3 spans 17 amino acids. Germline V CDR1 and CDR2: SGDLS, YYNGEE. The CDR3 protein is CASSVVAGGKVNTEAFF. The CDR3 bases are TGTGCCAGCAGCGTAGTAGCAGGGGGCAAAGTGAACACTGAAGCTTTCTTT.

The chain carries TRBV10-2 and TRBJ2-1, with TRBD1 matching 7 bases. V lost 8 bases, J lost 3 bases, and 4 bases stayed unmatched. Germline V gene data show CDR1 as WSHSY and CDR2 as SAAADI. The CDR3 runs 13 residues. CDR3 in DNA: TGCGCCAGCGGACGACAGGGCTACAATGAGCAGTTCTTC. It yields the protein CASGRQGYNEQFF.

This clone was counted once. The CDR3 DNA reads TGTGCCAGCAGTTTACCCCCCATTCAAGGCTACACCTTC. Translated, it gives CASSLPPIQGYTF. The V call is TRBV28, the J call TRBJ1-2; no clear D. Per the germline V gene, CDR1 is MDHEN and CDR2 is SYDVKM. This CDR3 comprises 13 residues. V lost 2 bases to trimming and J lost 8 bases, with 12 bases between them.

The rearrangement links TRBV5-4 to TRBJ1-2; 8 bases fit TRBD1. From germline, CDR1 is SGHNT and CDR2 YYREEE (reference sequence). Trimming cost V 2 bases and J 8 bases; bases outside gene matches: 2. The CDR3 covers 12 residues. The CDR3 bases are TGTGCCAGCAGCTTCCGGACAGGGGGCTACACCTTC. The encoded protein is CASSFRTGGYTF.

V usage is TRBV2 and J usage is TRBJ2-2, with D perhaps TRBD1 or TRBD2 (5 bases each). This CDR3 region has 16 residues. Trimming took off 2 bases at V and 2 bases at J, with 12 bases between the two ends. Germline V lookup: CDR1 SNHLY, CDR2 FYNNEI. The CDR3 is CASSERDRPNTGELFF. For the CDR3, the DNA is TGTGCCAGCAGTGAAAGGGACCGCCCTAACACCGGGGAGCTGTTTTTT.

The CDR3 DNA is TGTGCCAGTAGTAAGGGAGCCGGGGAGCTGTTTTTT. Its translation: CASSKGAGELFF. The chain links TRBV19 to TRBJ2-2, with a tentative D call TRBD2 (5 bases). Germline V gene data show CDR1 as LNHDA and CDR2 as SQIVND (reference sequence). The length of the CDR3 is 12 residues. V gave up 4 bases and J gave up 6 bases, with 6 bases separating them.

The rearrangement joins TRBV19 to TRBJ2-6; D gene ambiguous. This CDR3 contains 15 residues. Between the trimmed V and J ends, which lost 3 bases and 2 bases, there was a span of 8 bases. CDR1 and CDR2 (germline): LNHDA, SQIVND (reference sequence). CDR3 DNA sequence: TGTGCCAGTAGTATTTCTGATCCTGGGGCCAACGTCCTGACTTTC. Translated, it gives CASSISDPGANVLTF.

J is TRBJ1-4 and V is TRBV30; tentatively, D is TRBD1 (5 bases). The CDR3 consists of 11 residues. Germline lookup yields CDR1 GTSNPN and CDR2 SVGIG (reference sequence). V lost 3 bases and J 7 bases, leaving 6 bases between the germline ends. The CDR3, as DNA: TGTGCCTGGAGGGGGGTTGAAAAACTGTTTTTT. It is translated as CAWRGVEKLFF.

The chain combines TRBV9 with TRBJ2-4; D is possibly TRBD1 or TRBD2 (6 bases each). Germline-derived CDR1 and CDR2 are SGDLS and YYNGEE. The CDR3 runs to 14 residues. Trimming left V 3 bases short and J 9 bases short, with 16 bases between. CDR3 DNA: TGTGCCAGCAGCGCGGCGGGGACACAAAGCATTCAGTACTTC. This codes for CASSAAGTQSIQYF.

The chain uses TRBV28 and TRBJ1-2, with 7 nucleotides matching TRBD1. Germline CDR1 is MDHEN and CDR2 is SYDVKM. With V trimmed by 6 bases and J by 1 base, 14 bases remained unmatched. The CDR3 totals 17 residues. The DNA of the CDR3 is TGTGCCAGCAGGAACTCCGGGGACAGAGATCTTAACTATGGCTACACCTTC. Residues: CASRNSGDRDLNYGYTF.

The chain is built from TRBV28 and TRBJ2-3; TRBD2 agrees at 8 bases. Germline assignment: CDR1 MDHEN and CDR2 SYDVKM. Losses at the gene ends were 4 bases for V and 2 bases for J; bases not matched to a gene: 14. This CDR3 contains 18 residues. CDR3 DNA sequence: TGTGCCAGCAGTTCCGAATACCGAGCGGGAGCCCTCACAGATACGCAGTATTTT. Its translation: CASSSEYRAGALTDTQYF.

This clone was detected once. The rearrangement links TRBV15 to TRBJ2-7; D perhaps matches TRBD1 (5 bases). This CDR3 is 14 amino acids long. CDR1 and CDR2 from the germline V gene are LNHNV and YYDKDF (reference sequence). V was cut by 0 bases and J by 2 bases, with 8 bases left in between. CDR3 sequence reads: CATSRDKGAYEQYF. CDR3 DNA sequence: TGTGCCACCAGCAGAGATAAAGGGGCCTACGAGCAGTACTTC. Together with reference TRBV15 and TRBJ2-7, the CDR3 gives the full variable domain: DAMVIQNPRYQVTQFGKPVTLSCSQTLNHNVMYWYQQKSSQAPKLLFHYYDKDFNNEADTPDNFQSRRPNTSFCFLDIRSPGLGDTAMYLCATSRDKGAYEQYFGPGTRLTVT.

The V call is TRBV6-1, the J call TRBJ1-1; D remains ambiguous. V was pared by 4 bases and J by 0 bases, with 15 bases between. This CDR3 comprises 16 residues. Per germline, CDR1 MNHNS and CDR2 SASEGT. DNA of the CDR3: TGTGCCAGCAGTGCCTACGGAGGACGGATGAACACTGAAGCTTTCTTT. This codes for CASSAYGGRMNTEAFF.

A few counts support this clone. The genes are TRBV5-5 and TRBJ2-3; D is ambiguous. There are 15 residues in the CDR3. Germline values: CDR1 SGHKS, CDR2 YYEKEE (reference sequence). Trimming removed 0 bases at V and 2 bases at J, with 10 bases between. CDR3 protein: CASSLEGTLTDTQYF. CDR3 sequence (DNA): TGTGCCAGCAGCTTGGAAGGAACCCTCACAGATACGCAGTATTTT.

In its sample, this clone was seen once. The chain is built from TRBV30 and TRBJ1-5, with 10 bases fitting TRBD1. After removal of 5 bases from V and 5 bases from J, the junction contained 3 bases not matched to a gene. The length of the CDR3 is 13 residues. CDR1 and CDR2 from the germline V gene are GTSNPN and SVGIG (reference sequence). CDR3 loop: CAWGTGVDQPQHF. The CDR3 nucleotides are TGTGCCTGGGGGACAGGGGTTGATCAGCCCCAGCATTTT.

The V and J genes are TRBV5-1 and TRBJ1-4; D unresolved. Trimming took 1 base from V and 8 from J, leaving 9 bases between them. This CDR3 has 13 residues. Germline CDR1 reads SGHRS; CDR2 reads YFSETQ. The chain's CDR3 is CASSLPGLEKLFF. The CDR3 coding sequence is TGCGCCAGCAGCTTGCCCGGGCTGGAAAAACTGTTTTTT.

The genes are TRBV9 and TRBJ2-1; 8 nucleotides align to TRBD2. CDR3 length equals 16 residues. Germline V gene sequence: CDR1 SGDLS, CDR2 YYNGEE. V trimming: 0 bases; J trimming: 2 bases; junction bases outside the gene matches: 4. The DNA of the CDR3 is TGTGCCAGCAGCGTAGGGGCGGGAGGTGCCTACAATGAGCAGTTCTTC. It encodes CASSVGAGGAYNEQFF.

This clone was seen only a few times. The chain has TRBV6-6 and TRBJ1-5; TRBD1 matches 7 bases. V was pared by 5 bases and J by 1 base, with 5 bases of the junction left unmatched. The CDR3 totals 15 residues. CDR1 is MNHNY and CDR2 is SVGAGI in the germline V gene (reference sequence). This chain's CDR3 is CASSKRTGSNQPQHF. The CDR3 DNA sequence: TGTGCCAGCAGTAAACGGACAGGCAGCAATCAGCCCCAGCATTTT.

This clone was counted between two and nine times. The V call is TRBV2, the J call TRBJ1-5; D is unresolved. The CDR3 runs 12 residues. V lost 10 bases, J lost 2 bases, and 9 bases lay in between. Germline lookup yields CDR1 SNHLY and CDR2 FYNNEI. The CDR3 DNA follows: TGTGCCACGAGGGTAGGCAATCAGCCCCAGCATTTT. It specifies CATRVGNQPQHF.

The V call is TRBV5-4, the J call TRBJ2-7; weak D call: TRBD1 (6 bases). Germline V gives CDR1 SGHNT, CDR2 YYREEE (reference sequence). The CDR3 runs to 15 residues. V was pared by 4 bases and J by 3 bases, with 17 bases between. The CDR3 protein is CASSPPGDKVYEQYF. In nucleotides, the CDR3 is TGTGCCAGCAGCCCCCCCGGGGACAAGGTCTACGAGCAGTACTTC.